Following are 8 T cell receptor beta chains from one sample sequenced in a study of blood T cell repertoires in COVID-19. Clones were read by immunoSEQ multiplex PCR, and TCRdb kept only the in-frame ones, dropping some. The table includes around 300,000 clones, 80% to 90% detected once. The sequencing sample was made of peripheral blood. These receptors originate from a woman in her seventies with acute or convalescent COVID-19.

The V and J genes are TRBV18 and TRBJ1-2; maybe TRBD1 (5 bases). CDR1 is KGHSH and CDR2 is LQKENI in the germline V gene. This CDR3 has 12 residues. V was clipped by 3 bases and J by 5 bases, with 7 bases between them. CDR3 nucleotide sequence: TGTGCCAGCTCACCGCGGGGGTATGGCTACACCTTC. Amino acids: CASSPRGYGYTF.

In this sample, this clone turned up a few times. The chain uses TRBV18 and TRBJ1-1, with 7 bases that match TRBD1. Germline V gene sequence: CDR1 KGHSH, CDR2 LQKENI. V gave up 5 bases and J gave up 1 base; unmatched junction bases: 7. CDR3 length: 15 amino acids. This CDR3 is CASSMEQGRNTEAFF. CDR3 nucleotides: TGTGCCAGCTCAATGGAACAGGGGCGGAACACTGAAGCTTTCTTT.

The chain combines TRBV2 with TRBJ2-4, with D perhaps TRBD1 (5 bases). With 2 bases removed from V and 6 bases from J, the gap between germline ends came to 5 bases. Looked up from germline, CDR1 is SNHLY and CDR2 is FYNNEI. CDR3 length: 12 amino acids. CDR3 DNA: TGTGCCAGCAGTGAACAGGGAAACATTCAGTACTTC. Translating it yields CASSEQGNIQYF.

This clone was picked up one time. The CDR3 loop reads CASSLARTGNEQFF. CDR3 DNA sequence: TGCGCCAGCAGCTTGGCCAGGACTGGGAATGAGCAGTTCTTC. The rearrangement links TRBV5-1 to TRBJ2-1, with D possibly TRBD2 on 5 matching bases. The CDR3 runs to 14 residues. Trimming pared 0 bases from V and 7 bases from J, leaving 11 bases between. From germline, CDR1 is SGHRS and CDR2 YFSETQ.

The chain joins TRBV4-2 to TRBJ1-1; 8 nucleotides agree with TRBD1. Germline CDR1 reads LGHNA; CDR2 reads YNFKEQ. This CDR3 spans 15 amino acids. J was trimmed by 2 bases and V by 4 bases; bases with no gene match: 6. The CDR3, as DNA: TGTGCCAGCAGCCGACAACAGGGGGGAAACACTGAAGCTTTCTTT. Protein product: CASSRQQGGNTEAFF.

The V call is TRBV5-4, the J call TRBJ1-4; tentative D call: TRBD1 (5 bases). Trimming shortened V by 4 bases and J by 5 bases, and 15 bases separated the two germline ends. Germline loops: CDR1 SGHNT, CDR2 YYREEE (reference sequence). This CDR3 region has 15 residues. CDR3 sequence: CASSQGASQNEKLFF. The CDR3 coding sequence is TGTGCCAGCAGCCAAGGGGCCAGCCAAAATGAAAAACTGTTTTTT.

The chain is built from TRBV2 and TRBJ1-1, with 7 bases identical to TRBD1. This CDR3 comprises 17 residues. CDR1 and CDR2 (germline): SNHLY, FYNNEI. J lost 6 bases, V lost 1 base, and 14 bases had no gene match. The CDR3 is CASSEGLRLLDRAEAFF. Here the CDR3 DNA reads TGTGCCAGCAGTGAAGGATTGCGGCTATTAGACAGGGCTGAAGCTTTCTTT.

The chain is built from TRBV11-2 and TRBJ1-6; 8 positions agree with TRBD1. Losses at the gene ends were 6 bases for V and 9 bases for J; bases not matched to a gene: 13. This CDR3 comprises 16 residues. CDR1 is SGHAT, CDR2 FQNNGV, per germline. In DNA form, the CDR3 reads TGTGCCAGCAGTCAAACGGGCAGGGGGCAGAGTTCACCCCTCCACTTT. It specifies CASSQTGRGQSSPLHF.